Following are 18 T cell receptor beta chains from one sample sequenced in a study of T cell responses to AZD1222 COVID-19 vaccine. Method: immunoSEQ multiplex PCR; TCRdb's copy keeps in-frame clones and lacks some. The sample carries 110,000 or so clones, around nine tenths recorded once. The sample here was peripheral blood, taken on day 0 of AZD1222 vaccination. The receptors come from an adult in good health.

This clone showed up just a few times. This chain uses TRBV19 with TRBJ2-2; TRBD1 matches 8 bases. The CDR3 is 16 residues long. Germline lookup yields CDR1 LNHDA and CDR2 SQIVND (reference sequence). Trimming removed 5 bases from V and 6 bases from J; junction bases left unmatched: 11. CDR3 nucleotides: TGTGCCAGTAGTGTGGACAGGGCTGCTTCCCCCGGGGAGCTGTTTTTT. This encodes CASSVDRAASPGELFF.

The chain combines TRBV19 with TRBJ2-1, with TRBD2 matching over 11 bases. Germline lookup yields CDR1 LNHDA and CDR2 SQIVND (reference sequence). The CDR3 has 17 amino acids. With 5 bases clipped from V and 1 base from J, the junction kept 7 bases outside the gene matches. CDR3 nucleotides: TGTGCCAGTAGTTGGGGAATAGCGGGAGGGTCCTACAATGAGCAGTTCTTC. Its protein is CASSWGIAGGSYNEQFF.

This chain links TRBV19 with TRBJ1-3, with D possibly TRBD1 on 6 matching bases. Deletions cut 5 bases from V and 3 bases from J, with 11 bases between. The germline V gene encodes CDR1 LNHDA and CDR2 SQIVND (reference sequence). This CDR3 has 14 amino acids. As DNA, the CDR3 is TGTGCCAGTAGTGTACAGGGCTTTGGAAACACCATATATTTT. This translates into CASSVQGFGNTIYF. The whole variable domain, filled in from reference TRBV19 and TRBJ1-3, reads DGGITQSPKYLFRKEGQNVTLSCEQNLNHDAMYWYRQDPGQGLRLIYYSQIVNDFQKGDIAEGYSVSREKKESFPLTVTSAQKNPTAFYLCASSVQGFGNTIYFGEGSWLTVV.

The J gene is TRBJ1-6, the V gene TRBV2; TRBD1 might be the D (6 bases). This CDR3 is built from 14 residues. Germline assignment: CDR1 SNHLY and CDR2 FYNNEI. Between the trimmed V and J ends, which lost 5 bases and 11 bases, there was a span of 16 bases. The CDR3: CASSNREGSTPLHF. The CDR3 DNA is TGTGCCAGCAGTAACAGGGAAGGAAGTACACCCCTCCACTTT. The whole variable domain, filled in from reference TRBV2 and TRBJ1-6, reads EPEVTQTPSHQVTQMGQEVILRCVPISNHLYFYWYRQILGQKVEFLVSFYNNEISEKSEIFDDQFSVERPDGSNFTLKIRSTKLEDSAMYFCASSNREGSTPLHFGNGTRLTVT.

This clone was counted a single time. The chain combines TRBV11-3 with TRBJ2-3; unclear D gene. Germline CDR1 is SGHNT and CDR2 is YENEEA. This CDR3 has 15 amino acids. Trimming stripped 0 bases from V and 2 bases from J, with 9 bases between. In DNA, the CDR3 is TGTGCCAGCAGCTTAGATATAGGCTACACAGATACGCAGTATTTT. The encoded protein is CASSLDIGYTDTQYF.

CDR3 nucleotides: TGTGCCAGCAGCCAAGTGCCCCCGCGGGAGGGCCTTTTCTTTGAGCAGTTCTTC. It encodes CASSQVPPREGLFFEQFF. The chain has TRBV4-2 and TRBJ2-1; 9 nucleotides align to TRBD2. The CDR3 is made up of 18 amino acids. V shed 1 base, J shed 9 bases, and the junction held 16 bases outside the gene matches. Germline CDR1 reads LGHNA; CDR2 reads YNFKEQ.

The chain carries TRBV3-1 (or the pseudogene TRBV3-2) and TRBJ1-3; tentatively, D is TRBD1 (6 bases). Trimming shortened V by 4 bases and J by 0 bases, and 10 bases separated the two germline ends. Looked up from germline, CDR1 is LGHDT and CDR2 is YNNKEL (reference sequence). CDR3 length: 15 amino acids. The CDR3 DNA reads TGTGCCAGCAGCCCCGACAGGAGCTCTGGAAACACCATATATTTT. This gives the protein CASSPDRSSGNTIYF.

The CDR3 protein is CASSARDRTEAFF. For the CDR3, the DNA is TGCGCCAGCAGTGCGAGAGATCGCACTGAAGCTTTCTTT. The gene calls are TRBV10-1 and TRBJ1-1, with D uncertain. Trimming shortened V by 4 bases and J by 4 bases, and 10 bases separated the two germline ends. The germline gives CDR1 WNHNN, CDR2 SYGVQD (reference sequence). The CDR3 is 13 amino acids.

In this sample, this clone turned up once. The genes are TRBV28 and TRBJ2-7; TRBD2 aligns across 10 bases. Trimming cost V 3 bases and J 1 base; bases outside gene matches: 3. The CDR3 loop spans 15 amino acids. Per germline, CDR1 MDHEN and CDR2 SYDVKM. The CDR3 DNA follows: TGTGCCAGCAGTTTCGGACTAGCGGATTCCTACGAGCAGTACTTC. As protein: CASSFGLADSYEQYF.

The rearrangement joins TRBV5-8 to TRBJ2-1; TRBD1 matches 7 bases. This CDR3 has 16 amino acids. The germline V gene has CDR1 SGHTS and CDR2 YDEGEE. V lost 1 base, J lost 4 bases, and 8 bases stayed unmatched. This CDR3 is CASSLYVGDRYNEQFF. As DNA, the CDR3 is TGTGCCAGCAGCTTGTATGTGGGGGACAGATACAATGAGCAGTTCTTC.

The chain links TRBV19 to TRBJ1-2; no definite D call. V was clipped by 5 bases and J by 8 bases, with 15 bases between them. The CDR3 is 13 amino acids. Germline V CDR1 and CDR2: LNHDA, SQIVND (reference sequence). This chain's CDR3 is CASSHGEVGGYTF. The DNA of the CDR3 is TGTGCCAGTAGTCACGGGGAAGTGGGAGGCTACACCTTC.

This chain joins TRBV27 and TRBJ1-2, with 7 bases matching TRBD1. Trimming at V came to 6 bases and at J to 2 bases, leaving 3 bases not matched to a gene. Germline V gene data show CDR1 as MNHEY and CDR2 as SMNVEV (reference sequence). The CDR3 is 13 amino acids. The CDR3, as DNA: TGTGCCAGCAGACAGACAGGGAACTATGGCTACACCTTC. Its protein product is CASRQTGNYGYTF.

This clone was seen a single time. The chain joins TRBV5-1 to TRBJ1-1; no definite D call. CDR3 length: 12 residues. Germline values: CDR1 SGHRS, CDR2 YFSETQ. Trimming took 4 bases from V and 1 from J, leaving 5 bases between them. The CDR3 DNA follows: TGCGCCAGCAGCCCGGAGAACACTGAAGCTTTCTTT. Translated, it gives CASSPENTEAFF.

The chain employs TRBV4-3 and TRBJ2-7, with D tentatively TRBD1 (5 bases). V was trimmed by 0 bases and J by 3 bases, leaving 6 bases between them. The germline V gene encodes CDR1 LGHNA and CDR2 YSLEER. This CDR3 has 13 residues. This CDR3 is CASSQEQGYEQYF. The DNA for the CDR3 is TGCGCCAGCAGCCAAGAGCAGGGCTACGAGCAGTACTTC.

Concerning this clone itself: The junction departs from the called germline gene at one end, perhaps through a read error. CDR3 nucleotides: TGCAGTGCTATAGAGGAAACAGGGGTTTTC. This translates into CSAIEETGVF. This chain connects TRBV20-1 to TRBJ2-7; 7 bases line up with TRBD1. The CDR3 is made up of 10 amino acids. Germline CDR1 is DFQATT and CDR2 is SNEGSKA (reference sequence).

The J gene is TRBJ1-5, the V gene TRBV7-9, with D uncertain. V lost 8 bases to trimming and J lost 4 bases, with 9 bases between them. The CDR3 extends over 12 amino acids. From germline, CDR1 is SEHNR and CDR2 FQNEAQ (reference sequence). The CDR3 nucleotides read TGTGCCAGCCGACGGGAGAATCAGCCCCAGCATTTT. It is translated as CASRRENQPQHF. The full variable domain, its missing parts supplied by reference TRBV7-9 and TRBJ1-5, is DTGVSQNPRHKITKRGQNVTFRCDPISEHNRLYWYRQTLGQGPEFLTYFQNEAQLEKSRLLSDRFSAERPKGSFSTLEIQRTEQGDSAMYLCASRRENQPQHFGDGTRLSIL.

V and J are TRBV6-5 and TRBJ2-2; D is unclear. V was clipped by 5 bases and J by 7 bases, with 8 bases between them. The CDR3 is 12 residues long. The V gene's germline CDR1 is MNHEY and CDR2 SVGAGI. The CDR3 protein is CASSPLIGELFF. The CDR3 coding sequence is TGTGCCAGCAGTCCTCTCATCGGGGAGCTGTTTTTT.

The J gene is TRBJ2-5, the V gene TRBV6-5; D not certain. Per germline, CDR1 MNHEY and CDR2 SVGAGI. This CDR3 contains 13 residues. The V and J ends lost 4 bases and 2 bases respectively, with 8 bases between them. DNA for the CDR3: TGTGCCAGCAGTTTACAAAAACAAGAGACCCAGTACTTC. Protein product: CASSLQKQETQYF.